Following are 17 T cell receptor beta chains from one sample sequenced in a study of cytomegalovirus exposure and HLA in healthy donors. Vbeta (60) and Jbeta (13) primers were used in the PCR. This table comes from immunoSEQ multiplex PCR, and its TCRdb copy is limited to in-frame clones, with some not included. The table has some 150,000 clones, about 76% seen once. Sequencing used PBMCs. The receptors stem from a human donor in good health.

The rearrangement joins TRBV28 to TRBJ2-7; D is unclear. Trimming cost V 3 bases and J 5 bases, with 11 bases left between them. The CDR3 contains 13 residues. Germline CDR1 and CDR2: MDHEN and SYDVKM. The CDR3, as DNA: TGTGCCAGCAGTTTTCGGGTCCCCCACGAGCAGTACTTC. Translated, it gives CASSFRVPHEQYF.

The chain recombines TRBV7-9 with TRBJ2-7, with 8 nucleotides matching TRBD1. Germline CDR1 is SEHNR and CDR2 is FQNEAQ (reference sequence). This CDR3 contains 15 residues. The trim removed 5 bases at V and 4 bases at J, leaving 10 bases unmatched. The CDR3: CASSTTGGSVYEQYF. CDR3 nucleotide sequence: TGTGCCAGCAGCACCACAGGGGGGTCCGTTTACGAGCAGTACTTC.

The CDR3 bases are TGTGCCAGCAGTCCCGGACAGGGAGTGTCACCCCTCCACTTT. Translation gives CASSPGQGVSPLHF. This chain uses TRBV5-4 with TRBJ1-6, with TRBD1 identical over 8 bases. CDR1 is SGHNT, CDR2 YYREEE, per germline (reference sequence). The junction had 8 bases not matched to a gene; V was cut back by 5 bases and J by 10 bases. CDR3 length equals 14 residues. Full variable domain (rest looked up from reference TRBV5-4 and TRBJ1-6): ETGVTQSPTHLIKTRGQQVTLRCSSQSGHNTVSWYQQALGQGPQFIFQYYREEENGRGNFPPRFSGLQFPNYSSELNVNALELDDSALYLCASSPGQGVSPLHFGNGTRLTVT.

The chain is built from TRBV4-1 and TRBJ2-3, with 9 bases matching TRBD2. Looked up from germline, CDR1 is MGHRA and CDR2 is YSYEKL. The CDR3 has 18 amino acids. V dropped 4 bases and J dropped 0; count of bases not matched to a gene: 11. The CDR3, as DNA: TGCGCCAGCAGCCCTATTAGCGGGGGTTATACTAGCACAGATACGCAGTATTTT. Amino acid sequence: CASSPISGGYTSTDTQYF.

The chain is built from TRBV4-1 and TRBJ1-1, with a tentative D call TRBD1 (5 bases). Germline lookup yields CDR1 MGHRA and CDR2 YSYEKL. V lost 1 base, J lost 4 bases, and 10 bases lay in between. The CDR3 consists of 14 residues. The CDR3 sequence: CASSQGGVGTEAFF. CDR3 DNA: TGCGCCAGCAGCCAAGGGGGGGTGGGCACTGAAGCTTTCTTT.

The chain recombines TRBV6-5 with TRBJ2-1; 8 nucleotides align to TRBD2. This CDR3 spans 15 amino acids. CDR1 and CDR2 from the germline V gene are MNHEY and SVGAGI. Trimming at V came to 6 bases and at J to 8 bases, leaving 12 bases not matched to a gene. CDR3 in amino acids: CASRDLGGRFHEQFF. CDR3 nucleotide sequence: TGTGCCAGCAGGGATCTGGGCGGGAGGTTCCATGAGCAGTTCTTC.

The gene calls are TRBV29-1 and TRBJ1-2, with D possibly TRBD1 on 6 matching bases. Germline CDR1 is SQVTM and CDR2 is ANQGSEA. The CDR3 is 17 amino acids. V shed 3 bases and J shed 5 bases, with 25 bases lying between them. The CDR3 region has the DNA TGCAGCGTTGAGCCCCCAGGGGTTGGACCCGCTCCTTATGGCTACACCTTC. This sequence encodes CSVEPPGVGPAPYGYTF. The whole variable domain, filled in from reference TRBV29-1 and TRBJ1-2, reads SAVISQKPSRDICQRGTSLTIQCQVDSQVTMMFWYRQQPGQSLTLIATANQGSEATYESGFVIDKFPISRPNLTFSTLTVSNMSPEDSSIYLCSVEPPGVGPAPYGYTFGSGTRLTVV.

The chain uses TRBV2 and TRBJ2-2, with TRBD2 as a possible D gene (5 bases). CDR1 SNHLY and CDR2 FYNNEI come from the germline V gene. This CDR3 contains 15 residues. V lost 7 bases, J lost 5 bases, and 17 bases lay in between. As DNA, the CDR3 is TGTGCCAGCATGAGGTTCGGAGGATCAACCGGGGAGCTGTTTTTT. Translating it yields CASMRFGGSTGELFF. The full variable domain, its missing parts supplied by reference TRBV2 and TRBJ2-2, is EPEVTQTPSHQVTQMGQEVILRCVPISNHLYFYWYRQILGQKVEFLVSFYNNEISEKSEIFDDQFSVERPDGSNFTLKIRSTKLEDSAMYFCASMRFGGSTGELFFGEGSRLTVL.

This sequence joins TRBV19 and TRBJ1-5, with D possibly matching TRBD1 (6 bases). CDR3 length equals 17 residues. Trimming left V 2 bases short and J 2 bases short, with 16 bases between. Germline CDR1 reads LNHDA; CDR2 reads SQIVND (reference sequence). The chain's CDR3 is CASSIWVGRGGNQPQHF. The DNA for the CDR3 is TGTGCCAGTAGTATATGGGTCGGCAGGGGAGGCAATCAGCCCCAGCATTTT. Full variable domain (outside the CDR3, taken from reference TRBV19 and TRBJ1-5): DGGITQSPKYLFRKEGQNVTLSCEQNLNHDAMYWYRQDPGQGLRLIYYSQIVNDFQKGDIAEGYSVSREKKESFPLTVTSAQKNPTAFYLCASSIWVGRGGNQPQHFGDGTRLSIL.

The chain combines TRBV2 with TRBJ1-3; D unresolved. Trimming removed 4 bases at V and 0 bases at J, with 13 bases between. Germline CDR1 and CDR2: SNHLY and FYNNEI. The CDR3 contains 16 residues. CDR3 sequence reads: CASSAETANSGNTIYF. The CDR3, as DNA: TGTGCCAGCAGTGCCGAAACAGCTAACTCTGGAAACACCATATATTTT.

The rearrangement joins TRBV19 to TRBJ1-5; TRBD1 matches at 11 bases. The CDR3 spans 17 residues. V shed 6 bases and J 9 bases; nucleotides not matched to a gene: 16. CDR1 and CDR2 from the germline V gene are LNHDA and SQIVND (reference sequence). The CDR3 DNA sequence: TGTGCCAGTAGCCCGGGGTGGACAGGGGGCTACCCCCGGCCCCAGCATTTT. This codes for CASSPGWTGGYPRPQHF. The full variable domain, rest sourced from reference TRBV19 and TRBJ1-5, is DGGITQSPKYLFRKEGQNVTLSCEQNLNHDAMYWYRQDPGQGLRLIYYSQIVNDFQKGDIAEGYSVSREKKESFPLTVTSAQKNPTAFYLCASSPGWTGGYPRPQHFGDGTRLSIL.

This clone was seen once. V and J are TRBV14 and TRBJ2-6; 7 bases are a match to TRBD2. Trimming at V came to 3 bases and at J to 0 bases, leaving 8 bases not matched to a gene. The length of the CDR3 is 18 residues. Germline V gene sequence: CDR1 SGHDN, CDR2 FVKESK. The CDR3, as DNA: TGTGCCAGCAGCCAGGGAGGGGTCCGGTACTCTGGGGCCAACGTCCTGACTTTC. Translated: CASSQGGVRYSGANVLTF.

The chain is built from TRBV27 and TRBJ2-7; unclear D gene. Germline values: CDR1 MNHEY, CDR2 SMNVEV (reference sequence). CDR3 length: 13 amino acids. The germline V and J ends were trimmed by 2 bases and 2 bases, with 7 bases remaining between them. The CDR3 spells CASSLQAPYEQYF. CDR3 DNA sequence: TGTGCCAGCAGTTTACAGGCCCCCTACGAGCAGTACTTC.

In regard to this clone: The junction departs from the called germline gene at one end, perhaps through a read error. The chain couples TRBV19 to TRBJ1-2; possibly TRBD1 for D (5 bases). Germline CDR1 and CDR2: LNHDA and SQIVND (reference sequence). The CDR3 is made up of 11 amino acids. CDR3 nucleotide sequence: TGTGCCACCCAAGGGGTCTATGGCTACCCCTTC. Its translation: CATQGVYGYPF.

V and J are TRBV5-1 and TRBJ2-7, with D tentatively TRBD2 (6 bases). Trimming removed 3 bases from V and 5 bases from J, with 24 bases in between. CDR3 length: 17 residues. Germline values: CDR1 SGHRS, CDR2 YFSETQ. CDR3 amino acids: CASSSPSGTPFVHEQYF. In DNA form, the CDR3 reads TGCGCCAGCAGCTCCCCCTCCGGGACTCCATTTGTGCACGAGCAGTACTTC.

V usage is TRBV28 and J usage is TRBJ2-1; TRBD2 matches 8 bases. The CDR3 totals 14 residues. Germline trimming cut 5 bases from V and 7 bases from J; bases unmatched to any gene: 7. Germline CDR1 and CDR2: MDHEN and SYDVKM. CDR3 nucleotide sequence: TGTGCCAGCAGTCCACGGACTAGCCCGAATGAGCAGTTCTTC. Its protein product is CASSPRTSPNEQFF.

The chain has TRBV7-2 and TRBJ2-1; 8 nucleotides line up with TRBD1. The germline V gene has CDR1 SGHTA and CDR2 FQGNSA. With 5 bases clipped from V and 6 bases from J, the junction kept 12 bases outside the gene matches. The CDR3 is made up of 16 amino acids. Here the CDR3 reads CASSQGAVLLPNEQFF. CDR3 coding DNA: TGTGCCAGCAGCCAGGGGGCGGTACTACTCCCCAATGAGCAGTTCTTC.